This passage covers 17 T cell receptor beta chains from one sample sequenced in a study of blood T cell repertoires in COVID-19. Using immunoSEQ multiplex PCR, the repertoire was profiled, and TCRdb retains in-frame clones only, with some absent. The sample carries about 62,000 clones, more than 75% recorded once. Sequencing input: peripheral blood. These TCRs come from a human donor in a cohort sampled during active COVID-19.

V gene TRBV4-3 combines with J gene TRBJ2-2; TRBD1 might be the D (5 bases). This CDR3 has 15 residues. Looked up from germline, CDR1 is LGHNA and CDR2 is YSLEER. Trimming stripped 4 bases from V and 8 bases from J, with 17 bases between. CDR3 DNA sequence: TGCGCCAGCAGCCCGGGTGGTGGGGCAAGTGGGGAGCTGTTTTTT. Translation gives CASSPGGGASGELFF.

The genes are TRBV7-8 and TRBJ2-1; TRBD2 aligns across 7 bases. Looked up from germline, CDR1 is SGHVS and CDR2 is FQNEAQ. V trimming: 1 base; J trimming: 7 bases; junction bases outside the gene matches: 10. This CDR3 is 16 amino acids long. The CDR3, as DNA: TGTGCCAGCAGCTTAGTGGGGGGGTTGGGATTAAATGAGCAGTTCTTC. Protein product: CASSLVGGLGLNEQFF.

The chain couples TRBV4-2 to TRBJ2-5, with D perhaps matching TRBD2 (7 bases). CDR1 and CDR2 from the germline V gene are LGHNA and YNFKEQ. Trimming stripped 4 bases from V and 5 bases from J, with 20 bases between. This CDR3 has 16 residues. This CDR3 reads CASSLGGGGGIETQYF. The CDR3 DNA follows: TGTGCCAGCAGCCTCGGCGGAGGGGGGGGGATCGAGACCCAGTACTTC.

V gene TRBV10-2 combines with J gene TRBJ2-1; a weak D match, TRBD2 (6 bases). Germline V gene data show CDR1 as WSHSY and CDR2 as SAAADI. This CDR3 has 14 residues. Trimming took off 3 bases at V and 10 bases at J, with 16 bases between the two ends. As DNA, the CDR3 is TGCGCCAGCAGTGAACTAGCTCCTCAGGGCGAGCAGTTCTTC. It translates to CASSELAPQGEQFF.

The chain has TRBV6-1 and TRBJ2-7; D gene uncertain. Germline-derived CDR1 and CDR2 are MNHNS and SASEGT. Trimming stripped 4 bases from V and 3 bases from J, with 13 bases between. There are 14 residues in the CDR3. CDR3 sequence (DNA): TGTGCCAGCAGTGGAGCTATACCGGGCTACGAGCAGTACTTC. Translation gives CASSGAIPGYEQYF.

The V and J genes are TRBV24-1 and TRBJ2-1, with TRBD2 identical over 7 bases. Germline V gene lookup returns CDR1 KGHDR and CDR2 SFDVKD. This CDR3 region has 15 residues. Unmatched junction bases numbered 5, after V lost 3 bases and J lost 4 bases. The CDR3 DNA sequence: TGTGCCACCAGTGATGGTTCTAGCGGATACAATGAGCAGTTCTTC. It translates to CATSDGSSGYNEQFF.

In its sample, this clone was seen a few times. The chain couples TRBV12-5 to TRBJ1-4, with D uncertain. Trimming removed 6 bases at V and 8 bases at J, with 10 bases between. Germline CDR1 LGHNT, CDR2 FRNRAP. The CDR3 loop spans 12 amino acids. In nucleotides, the CDR3 is TGTGCTAGTGGCCCAAACCGGGAAAAACTGTTTTTT. Translated: CASGPNREKLFF. The full variable domain, with the rest looked up from reference TRBV12-5 and TRBJ1-4, is DARVTQTPRHKVTEMGQEVTMRCQPILGHNTVFWYRQTMMQGLELLAYFRNRAPLDDSGMPKDRFSAEMPDATLATLKIQPSEPRDSAVYFCASGPNREKLFFGSGTQLSVL.

The table lists this clone with a count of one. The V call is TRBV15, the J call TRBJ2-1, with unresolved D. V gave up 1 base and J gave up 6 bases, with 4 bases separating them. CDR1 is LNHNV, CDR2 YYDKDF, per germline (reference sequence). The CDR3 runs to 12 residues. The CDR3 sequence: CATSRGANEQFF. CDR3 DNA: TGTGCCACCAGCAGAGGGGCCAATGAGCAGTTCTTC.

The chain links TRBV7-9 to TRBJ1-2; 9 bases are a match to TRBD1. The CDR3 spans 15 residues. Germline V gives CDR1 SEHNR, CDR2 FQNEAQ (reference sequence). J was trimmed by 6 bases and V by 5 bases; bases with no gene match: 10. The CDR3 DNA reads TGTGCCAGCAGCGCCCCCGACAGGGGGGTTAATGGCTACACCTTC. This translates into CASSAPDRGVNGYTF.

V gene TRBV11-2 combines with J gene TRBJ2-1; 11 positions match TRBD1. V dropped 4 bases and J dropped 7; count of bases not matched to a gene: 6. Germline assignment: CDR1 SGHAT and CDR2 FQNNGV. This CDR3 is built from 15 residues. In nucleotides, the CDR3 is TGTGCCAGCAGCTGGGGACAGGGGGGTAGGAATGAGCAGTTCTTC. It is translated as CASSWGQGGRNEQFF.

This chain joins TRBV6-5 and TRBJ1-3, with D perhaps TRBD1 (6 bases). This CDR3 region has 13 residues. The germline gives CDR1 MNHEY, CDR2 SVGAGI. Trimming removed 7 bases at V and 3 bases at J, with 10 bases between. CDR3 sequence reads: CASNLQGGNTIYF. In DNA form, the CDR3 reads TGTGCCAGCAACCTACAGGGTGGAAACACCATATATTTT.

This chain connects TRBV20-1 to TRBJ1-1, with 9 bases that match TRBD1. The CDR3 has 16 residues. Looked up from germline, CDR1 is DFQATT and CDR2 is SNEGSKA (reference sequence). Trimming cost V 3 bases and J 1 base; bases outside gene matches: 9. CDR3 residues: CSASRGTGPSNTEAFF. The CDR3 coding sequence is TGCAGTGCTAGTAGGGGGACAGGGCCCTCGAACACTGAAGCTTTCTTT.

V gene TRBV15 combines with J gene TRBJ2-3, with D possibly being TRBD2 (6 bases). Germline V gives CDR1 LNHNV, CDR2 YYDKDF (reference sequence). V was trimmed by 5 bases and J by 0 bases, leaving 12 bases between them. The CDR3 spans 15 residues. The CDR3 nucleotides are TGTGCCACCAGCCTCTCCGGGGGTAGCACAGATACGCAGTATTTT. Amino acid sequence: CATSLSGGSTDTQYF. Filled out from reference TRBV15 and TRBJ2-3, the complete variable domain reads DAMVIQNPRYQVTQFGKPVTLSCSQTLNHNVMYWYQQKSSQAPKLLFHYYDKDFNNEADTPDNFQSRRPNTSFCFLDIRSPGLGDTAMYLCATSLSGGSTDTQYFGPGTRLTVL.

The V call is TRBV9, the J call TRBJ2-7; 8 nucleotides line up with TRBD2. The germline V gene encodes CDR1 SGDLS and CDR2 YYNGEE. J gave up 12 bases and V 4 bases, and 15 bases lay outside the gene matches. The CDR3 sequence is 14 residues long. The CDR3 sequence: CASSTRGSGVSLYF. The CDR3 DNA reads TGTGCCAGCAGCACCCGGGGTAGCGGGGTTTCCCTGTACTTC.

DNA of the CDR3: TGTGCCAGCAGCCGGGGACAGAGAGCCTACGAGCAGTACTTC. Translating it yields CASSRGQRAYEQYF. The J gene is TRBJ2-7, the V gene TRBV6-2 or TRBV6-3; 7 bases are shared with TRBD1. The germline gives CDR1 MNHEY, CDR2 SVGEGT. This CDR3 region has 14 residues. Trimming at V came to 6 bases and at J to 2 bases, leaving 7 bases not matched to a gene.

This chain links TRBV19 with TRBJ1-2; D might be TRBD1 (6 bases). The CDR3 length is 13 residues. CDR1 is LNHDA and CDR2 is SQIVND in the germline V gene (reference sequence). V lost 3 bases to trimming and J lost 2 bases, with 7 bases between them. In DNA form, the CDR3 reads TGTGCCAGTAGTATCGGGACAAACTATGGCTACACCTTC. Translating it yields CASSIGTNYGYTF.

Here the CDR3 DNA reads TGTGCCAGCAGCTTTGTACTAGAGAATTCACCCCTCCACTTT. Protein sequence: CASSFVLENSPLHF. The chain recombines TRBV3-1 (or the pseudogene TRBV3-2) with TRBJ1-6; D uncertain. The CDR3 is 14 amino acids. V was shortened by 5 bases and J by 7 bases, with 12 bases between the two germline ends. The germline V gene encodes CDR1 LGHDT and CDR2 YNNKEL (reference sequence).